Detailed here is one TCR beta chain. The CDR3 contains 13 residues. CDR1 and CDR2 (germline): SGHKS, YYEKEE (reference sequence). The germline V and J ends were trimmed by 4 bases and 0 bases, with 8 bases remaining between them. This sample stems from a study of T cell changes during pregnancy in multiple sclerosis. Measured with immunoSEQ multiplex PCR; TCRdb has only the in-frame clones, and not every one. The data show roughly 42,000 clones, about nine tenths seen once. The V gene is TRBV5-5, the J gene TRBJ2-7; tentative D call: TRBD1 (6 bases). The source of this sequence is a female donor in good health, enrolled as a control in a pregnancy study. The input for sequencing was CD4+ T cells from peripheral blood mononuclear cells, taken in the second trimester of pregnancy. The CDR3 reads CASSRQASYEQYF. The CDR3 DNA is TGTGCCAGCAGCCGACAGGCCTCCTACGAGCAGTACTTC. The variable domain in full, with the rest retrieved from reference TRBV5-5 and TRBJ2-7, is DAGVTQSPTHLIKTRGQQVTLRCSPISGHKSVSWYQQVLGQGPQFIFQYYEKEERGRGNFPDRFSARQFPNYSSELNVNALLLGDSALYLCASSRQASYEQYFGPGTRLTVT.